The TCR beta chain under discussion was sequenced for a study of T cells in Graves' hyperthyroidism and ophthalmopathy. Study-wide results and limits: Blood shared most expanded thyroid clonotypes above 0.001.

Hyperthyroidism had been newly diagnosed in patients aged 18 to 65, and its duration was under 2 months. Amplified TCR beta CDR3 regions derived from RNA transcripts. The HTBI primer set served for first-round RT-PCR of the TCR CDR3. TCRdb processed the multiplex PCR reads anew with MiXCR; each CDR3 protein has one entry. The table lists under 700,000 distinct CDR3 sequences, 16% of them singletons, with around 19% in the top ten. This clonotype was seen repeatedly, ten times or more. What it binds is not known. V was shortened by 1 base and J by 4 bases, with 8 bases between the two germline ends. The CDR3 covers 14 residues. CDR1 is KGHSH, CDR2 LQKENI, per germline.

The source is a woman aged 18-29 years with Graves' hyperthyroidism. Sequenced: blood. This sequence joins TRBV18 and TRBJ2-1; D remains ambiguous. The CDR3 coding sequence is TGTGCCAGCTCACCACGGTCCCCTTACAATGAGCAGTTCTTC. Encoded protein: CASSPRSPYNEQFF.